Shown below are 7 T cell receptor beta chains from a single sample sequenced in a study of technical replicates of blood from several donors. Libraries were prepared by immunoSEQ multiplex PCR; TCRdb keeps only in-frame clonotypes and omits some of them. The sample consists of fewer than 90,000 clones, roughly 94% of them appearing once. Sequencing was carried out using T cells isolated from PBMCs. These receptors were obtained from a human donor in good health.

The chain recombines TRBV7-9 with TRBJ2-2; 11 nucleotides match TRBD2. The germline V gene encodes CDR1 SEHNR and CDR2 FQNEAQ (reference sequence). J gave up 7 bases and V 6 bases, and 10 bases lay outside the gene matches. This CDR3 has 16 amino acids. As DNA, the CDR3 is TGTGCCAGCAGACGTTCCGGGACTAGCGGACACGGGGAGCTGTTTTTT. Translation: CASRRSGTSGHGELFF.

This sequence joins TRBV6-6 and TRBJ2-2; D is unresolved. Trimming stripped 8 bases from V and 5 bases from J, with 6 bases between. This CDR3 comprises 11 residues. Germline V lookup: CDR1 MNHNY, CDR2 SVGAGI (reference sequence). CDR3 sequence: CASSLTGELFF. In DNA form, the CDR3 reads TGTGCCAGCTCCCTAACCGGGGAGCTGTTTTTT.

CDR3 nucleotides: TGTGCCAGCAGCGCGCAGACAGGGGGCGCGGGCTACACCTTC. Translation: CASSAQTGGAGYTF. The V gene is TRBV6-1, the J gene TRBJ1-2; TRBD1 matches at 10 bases. V lost 6 bases and J lost 8; bases outside the gene matches: 9. The CDR3 totals 14 residues. Per the germline V gene, CDR1 is MNHNS and CDR2 is SASEGT.

The genes are TRBV6-6 and TRBJ1-1, with 10 bases matching TRBD1. The CDR3 is 13 amino acids. V gave up 7 bases and J gave up 5 bases; unmatched junction bases: 4. CDR1 is MNHNY and CDR2 is SVGAGI in the germline V gene (reference sequence). CDR3 amino acids: CASNDRGLTEAFF. DNA for the CDR3: TGTGCCAGCAATGACAGGGGGCTAACTGAAGCTTTCTTT.

The rearrangement joins TRBV10-1 to TRBJ2-1; TRBD2 matches 9 bases. The ends lost 3 bases at V and 4 bases at J; junction bases unmatched: 4. The germline gives CDR1 WNHNN, CDR2 SYGVQD (reference sequence). This CDR3 has 15 amino acids. CDR3 nucleotides: TGCGCCAGCAGTGAAGGAGCGGGGGGATACAATGAGCAGTTCTTC. Translating gives CASSEGAGGYNEQFF.

The chain couples TRBV19 to TRBJ1-1; D is unresolved. CDR1 is LNHDA and CDR2 is SQIVND in the germline V gene (reference sequence). Trimming took off 5 bases at V and 1 base at J, with 8 bases between the two ends. This CDR3 is built from 13 residues. DNA of the CDR3: TGTGCCAGTAGTTCGACACCGAACACTGAAGCTTTCTTT. Its protein is CASSSTPNTEAFF.

The chain couples TRBV7-9 to TRBJ2-3; D gene unclear. From germline, CDR1 is SEHNR and CDR2 FQNEAQ (reference sequence). The CDR3 length is 13 residues. V lost 1 base and J lost 2, with 4 bases in between. CDR3 coding DNA: TGTGCCAGCAGCTTAGGGCCCACAGATACGCAGTATTTT. Protein sequence: CASSLGPTDTQYF.